The 17 T cell receptor beta chains below all came from one sample that was sequenced in a study of shared clonotypes between healthy human individuals. The protocol was immunoSEQ multiplex PCR, while the TCRdb copy is restricted to in-frame clones and leaves out a portion. This table has about 600,000 clones, about 97% appearing once. The sequenced sample was naive CD4+ T cells sorted from blood. Subset meaning: CD45RA+ positively selected. These receptors originate from a woman aged 30 to 39 in good health.

The V call is TRBV28, the J call TRBJ2-3; D may be TRBD2 (5 bases). The CDR3 is 16 residues long. Per germline, CDR1 MDHEN and CDR2 SYDVKM. The ends were cut back, 5 bases at V and 4 bases at J, with 19 bases in the middle. CDR3 sequence (DNA): TGTGCCAGCAGTACTGGGGTGGGAGCCCAGGCAGATACGCAGTATTTT. Translating it yields CASSTGVGAQADTQYF.

This rearrangement joins TRBV5-1 to TRBJ1-2; D is unclear. The CDR3 contains 14 residues. Germline V CDR1 and CDR2: SGHRS, YFSETQ. The V end lost 3 bases, the J end lost 7 bases, and 16 bases lay between the germline ends. The CDR3 reads CASSWVDPRRGYTF. The CDR3 region has the DNA TGCGCCAGCAGCTGGGTTGATCCAAGGCGTGGCTACACCTTC.

The sample holds one count of this clone. The gene calls are TRBV6-5 and TRBJ2-7, with D maybe TRBD2 (5 bases). The length of the CDR3 is 15 residues. Germline CDR1 reads MNHEY; CDR2 reads SVGAGI. Trimming removed 5 bases at V and 5 bases at J, with 19 bases between. The DNA of the CDR3 is TGTGCCAGCAGTCCCCGGGGTTTCCCCGGGCACGAGCAGTACTTC. Translated, it gives CASSPRGFPGHEQYF.

The J gene is TRBJ2-1, the V gene TRBV6-1; 7 nucleotides align to TRBD2. V dropped 10 bases and J dropped 7; count of bases not matched to a gene: 13. The CDR3 consists of 14 residues. Per germline, CDR1 MNHNS and CDR2 SASEGT. CDR3 residues: CATRVRGSQNEQFF. CDR3 DNA sequence: TGTGCCACGAGGGTCCGCGGGAGTCAGAATGAGCAGTTCTTC.

V usage is TRBV7-8 and J usage is TRBJ2-7; no clear D. Germline loops: CDR1 SGHVS, CDR2 FQNEAQ. The germline V and J ends were trimmed by 3 bases and 4 bases, with 10 bases remaining between them. The CDR3 length is 13 residues. The CDR3 is CASSFRLQYEQYF. For the CDR3, the DNA is TGTGCCAGCAGCTTTAGACTCCAATACGAGCAGTACTTC.

This chain uses TRBV10-2 with TRBJ2-7; 11 bases fit TRBD2. Germline V gene data show CDR1 as WSHSY and CDR2 as SAAADI. Losses at the gene ends were 4 bases for V and 3 bases for J; bases not matched to a gene: 14. This CDR3 has 18 residues. The CDR3 reads CASSVTLTRLAGSYEQYF. The CDR3 region has the DNA TGCGCCAGCAGTGTAACACTCACTCGACTAGCGGGAAGCTACGAGCAGTACTTC.

CDR3 sequence: CASSLAGQRRDEQFF. The CDR3 nucleotides read TGTGCCAGCAGCTTAGCGGGGCAGCGTAGGGATGAGCAGTTCTTC. This chain joins TRBV7-2 and TRBJ2-1; a weak D match, TRBD1 (5 bases). Germline CDR1 SGHTA, CDR2 FQGNSA. The CDR3 totals 15 residues. The germline V and J ends were trimmed by 0 bases and 8 bases, with 14 bases remaining between them.

This sequence joins TRBV5-1 and TRBJ1-4, with 8 bases aligning to TRBD1. Germline loops: CDR1 SGHRS, CDR2 YFSETQ. V lost 4 bases to trimming and J lost 8 bases; unmatched junction nucleotides: 10. This CDR3 has 15 residues. CDR3 bases: TGCGCCAGCAGCAAATTACAGGGGGAAGGAGAAAAACTGTTTTTT. It codes for CASSKLQGEGEKLFF.

The V call is TRBV5-1, the J call TRBJ2-7; no clear D. The V end was cut by 4 bases, the J end by 0 bases, with 11 bases between. Germline CDR1 and CDR2: SGHRS and YFSETQ. This CDR3 contains 14 residues. The CDR3 loop reads CASSRGEASYEQYF. The CDR3 DNA follows: TGCGCCAGCAGCCGCGGTGAAGCCTCCTACGAGCAGTACTTC.

The chain carries TRBV6-1 and TRBJ1-5, with a possible D match to TRBD1 (6 bases). The V and J ends lost 1 base and 7 bases respectively, with 14 bases between them. The CDR3 is 15 amino acids. CDR1 and CDR2 from the germline V gene are MNHNS and SASEGT. As DNA, the CDR3 is TGTGCCAGCAGTGAAGTACAGGGCGGTAGGCAGCCCCAGCATTTT. It yields the protein CASSEVQGGRQPQHF.

The V gene is TRBV28, the J gene TRBJ1-5; no firm D call. Germline CDR1 is MDHEN and CDR2 is SYDVKM. V lost 7 bases to trimming and J lost 2 bases, with 9 bases between them. CDR3 size: 13 residues. The CDR3 sequence: CASTLGGNQPQHF. CDR3 bases: TGTGCCAGCACCCTAGGCGGCAATCAGCCCCAGCATTTT.

A note on this clone: The sample holds other DNA sequences that translate to the same CDR3. The chain links TRBV7-9 to TRBJ1-5, with D unresolved. Germline assignment: CDR1 SEHNR and CDR2 FQNEAQ (reference sequence). There are 13 residues in the CDR3. V was clipped by 4 bases and J by 3 bases, with 7 bases between them. The CDR3 DNA sequence: TGTGCCAGCAGCTCCGGAGCCAATCAGCCCCAGCATTTT. Protein product: CASSSGANQPQHF.

The chain couples TRBV28 to TRBJ1-2, with D possibly matching TRBD1 (5 bases). CDR3 length: 15 residues. Per germline, CDR1 MDHEN and CDR2 SYDVKM. Trimming left V 3 bases short and J 7 bases short, with 18 bases between. CDR3 residues: CASSFHGTTFRGYTF. For the CDR3, the DNA is TGTGCCAGCAGTTTCCACGGGACCACCTTTCGTGGCTACACCTTC.

J is TRBJ1-3 and V is TRBV30; D gene uncertain. Germline loops: CDR1 GTSNPN, CDR2 SVGIG (reference sequence). There are 11 residues in the CDR3. V gave up 3 bases and J gave up 7 bases, with 7 bases separating them. CDR3 nucleotide sequence: TGTGCCTGGAGCACGGCCAACACCATATATTTT. It encodes CAWSTANTIYF.

The chain links TRBV21-1 to TRBJ1-4; TRBD1, as called in the table, went unchecked against the DNA. TRBV21-1 is designated a pseudogene. CDR3 length equals 16 residues. CDR3 residues: CASSKPDSSTNEKLFF. The CDR3 DNA reads as TGTGCCAGCAGCAAGCCAGACAGTTCAACTAATGAAAAACTGTTTTTT.

CDR3 in amino acids: CSVEEPRGSYGYTF. DNA for the CDR3: TGCAGCGTTGAAGAGCCCAGGGGGAGTTATGGCTACACCTTC. The chain couples TRBV29-1 to TRBJ1-2, with 7 positions matching TRBD1. The CDR3 sequence is 14 residues long. V lost 0 bases and J lost 5; bases outside the gene matches: 6. Germline V gene sequence: CDR1 SQVTM, CDR2 ANQGSEA.

The chain recombines TRBV25-1 with TRBJ1-2; weak D call: TRBD1 (6 bases). Germline CDR1 and CDR2: MGHDK and SYGVNS. This CDR3 contains 14 residues. The ends were cut back, 1 base at V and 4 bases at J, with 10 bases in the middle. CDR3 bases: TGTGCCAGCAGTGAATCAGGCAGGGGCTATGGCTACACCTTC. Translation gives CASSESGRGYGYTF.